A selection of T cell receptor beta chains follows, all from one sample in a study of cytomegalovirus exposure and HLA in healthy donors. The assay was immunoSEQ multiplex PCR, and TCRdb's table has in-frame clones only and misses some. The sample consists of 150,000 to 200,000 clones, around 87% of them appearing once. The sequenced sample consisted of PBMCs. These receptors came from a woman between 25 and 40 years old in good health and CMV-seronegative. Both conserved end residues are part of each CDR3. D genes are given only for firm matches. Clone size appears in some rows only: once, few, many, or a class for an expanded clone.

J,D,size,V,DNA,CDR3
TRBJ1-1,.,.,TRBV6-5,TGTGCCAGCAGTTCCTTCGACAGTAACACTGAAGCTTTCTTT,CASSSFDSNTEAFF
TRBJ1-1,.,once,TRBV19,TGTGCCAGTAGTATGGGAGGGAACACTGAAGCTTTCTTT,CASSMGGNTEAFF
TRBJ2-5,.,.,TRBV13,TGTGCCAGCAGCTTACCCCCGACAGGCCGGCCGGAGACCCAGTACTTC,CASSLPPTGRPETQYF
TRBJ2-7,TRBD1,.,TRBV30,TGTGCCTGGAGTACGGGACAGAGCTACGAGCAGTACTTC,CAWSTGQSYEQYF
TRBJ2-1,TRBD2,.,TRBV27,TGTGCCAGCAGTCCAGTAGCGGGGGGGGGCAATGAGCAGTTCTTC,CASSPVAGGGNEQFF
TRBJ2-3,.,.,TRBV7-6,TGTGCCAGCAGCTTAGAGGGCACAGGCCATCCAGATACGCAGTATTTT,CASSLEGTGHPDTQYF
TRBJ2-2,.,few,TRBV7-6,TGTGCCAGCAGCTTAATCGCAGGGACCGGGGAGCTGTTTTTT,CASSLIAGTGELFF
TRBJ2-7,.,.,TRBV7-8,TGTGCCAGCAGCCCGAGCCCCGGACAACCCTACGAGCAGTACTTC,CASSPSPGQPYEQYF
TRBJ2-7,.,.,TRBV14,TGTGCCAGCAGCCAGTCTCGCTCCTACGAGCAGTACTTC,CASSQSRSYEQYF
TRBJ2-3,TRBD1,once,TRBV2,TGTGCCAGCAGAAACCGAGACAGGGGAGTAAGGGATACGCAGTATTTT,CASRNRDRGVRDTQYF
TRBJ1-3,.,.,TRBV7-2,TGTGCCAGCAGCCTCGAGGCACAAGGCCCATTCTCTGGAAACACCATATATTTT,CASSLEAQGPFSGNTIYF
TRBJ1-1,.,.,TRBV27,TGTGCCAGCAGTTTATATGGGGTAGGGGGGAACACTGAAGCTTTCTTT,CASSLYGVGGNTEAFF
TRBJ2-2,.,.,TRBV4-2,TGTGCCAGCAGCCGAGAGCGGAACACCGGGGAGCTGTTTTTT,CASSRERNTGELFF
TRBJ2-7,TRBD1,.,TRBV27,TGTGCCAGCAGTTTAAAAGGTCGGCAGGGGGCCGACGAGCAGTACTTC,CASSLKGRQGADEQYF
TRBJ2-1,.,.,TRBV18,TGTGCCAGCCGGACAGACGGTGAGCAGTTCTTC,CASRTDGEQFF
TRBJ1-5,.,.,TRBV15,TGTGCCACCTCGCGGGGGGGAGGGCGATATAGCAATCAGCCCCAGCATTTT,CATSRGGGRYSNQPQHF
TRBJ1-2,.,.,TRBV6-1,TGTGCCAGCAGTGAACGGACGGGGGGGGATGGCTACACCTTC,CASSERTGGDGYTF
TRBJ1-1,.,.,TRBV5-1,TGCGCCAGCAGCTTGGCCGGGGGTCGCACTGAAGCTTTCTTT,CASSLAGGRTEAFF
TRBJ2-7,.,.,TRBV10-3,TGTGCCATCAGCGAAACGGGACTTCATTACGAGCAGTACTTC,CAISETGLHYEQYF
TRBJ2-1,.,.,TRBV7-6,TGTGCCAGCAGCTTATCAGGGTCCTACAATGAGCAGTTCTTC,CASSLSGSYNEQFF
TRBJ2-1,TRBD2,.,TRBV2,TGTGCCAGCGCAAGATTAGCGGGGCGCCCGGGGTGGGAGTTCTTC,CASARLAGRPGWEFF
TRBJ1-1,.,.,TRBV19,TGTGCCAGTAGTACCCCCTCGGGATACACTGAAGCTTTCTTT,CASSTPSGYTEAFF
TRBJ1-5,.,once,TRBV6-6,TGTGCCAGCAGCTCCGGGACACTTAGCAATCAGCCCCAGCATTTT,CASSSGTLSNQPQHF
TRBJ2-7,.,.,TRBV27,TGTGCCAGCAGTCACGCGACAACAAACTACGAGCAGTACTTC,CASSHATTNYEQYF
TRBJ1-2,.,.,TRBV6-5,TGTGCCAGCAGCTCGGACATATCTCGGGGCTACACCTTC,CASSSDISRGYTF
TRBJ1-2,.,.,TRBV4-2,TGTGCCAGCAGCCCGCCGGGAGGGTCAGGCCAAAACTATGGCTACACCTTC,CASSPPGGSGQNYGYTF
TRBJ1-4,.,once,TRBV18,TGTGCCAGCTCACTCGATTTTCGGCAGGAATCTAATGAAAAACTGTTTTTT,CASSLDFRQESNEKLFF
TRBJ1-2,.,.,TRBV6-1,TGTGCCAGCAGTGAAGGCCCGGGTCTGGGTGATGGCTACACCTTC,CASSEGPGLGDGYTF
TRBJ2-3,.,few,TRBV14,TGTGCCAGCAGCCGTCGGGGGATGATAGATACGCAGTATTTT,CASSRRGMIDTQYF
TRBJ2-1,TRBD1,.,TRBV30,TGTGCCTGGAGTCTGGACAGGGTAAATGAGCAGTTCTTC,CAWSLDRVNEQFF
TRBJ2-7,.,.,TRBV6-1,TGTGCCAGCAGTGCTCTGCGCGGACTTGAGACCTACGAGCAGTACTTC,CASSALRGLETYEQYF
TRBJ2-1,TRBD2,.,TRBV4-2,TGTGCCAGCAGCCCAACCCAAGCGGGGGGACCCTACAATGAGCAGTTCTTC,CASSPTQAGGPYNEQFF
TRBJ2-3,.,.,TRBV6-1,TGTGCCGGCCGCCAAGATCAGAGCACAGATACGCAGTATTTT,CAGRQDQSTDTQYF
TRBJ1-4,.,once,TRBV5-1,TGCGCCAGCAGCTTGGACAGCCCTAATGAAAAACTGTTTTTT,CASSLDSPNEKLFF
TRBJ2-3,TRBD1,once,TRBV18,TGTGCCAGCTCACCAGGGACAGGGCAGCTAGATACGCAGTATTTT,CASSPGTGQLDTQYF
TRBJ2-1,TRBD1,.,TRBV2,TGTGCCAGCAGGAACAGGGGACATGAGCAGTTCTTC,CASRNRGHEQFF
TRBJ2-7,TRBD1,.,TRBV5-5,TGTGCCAGCAGCTCCCCCTGGACAGGTACCTACGAGCAGTACTTC,CASSSPWTGTYEQYF
TRBJ2-7,.,once,TRBV27,TGTGCCAGCATGGGGCTAGCAGGGGTCTTCGAGCAGTACTTC,CASMGLAGVFEQYF
TRBJ1-2,TRBD1,once,TRBV2,TGTGCCAGCATTTCAGGGGGCGGGGACTATGGCTACACCTTC,CASISGGGDYGYTF
TRBJ1-1,TRBD1,once,TRBV6-1,TGTGCCACCACTCAGAGGGACAGAACCACTGAAGCTTTCTTT,CATTQRDRTTEAFF
TRBJ2-5,.,few,TRBV20-1,TGCAGTGCCCCCGTCCGGGAGACCCAGTACTTC,CSAPVRETQYF
TRBJ2-5,.,.,TRBV20-1,TGCAGTGCTATTGACAAAGAGACCCAGTACTTC,CSAIDKETQYF
TRBJ1-6,.,.,TRBV27,TGTGCCAGCAGTTATAGAAGCTCCTATAATTCACCCCTCCACTTT,CASSYRSSYNSPLHF
TRBJ2-7,.,.,TRBV5-1,TGCGCCAGCAGGGCGACGGATCGGGGGAGCTCCTACGAGCAGTACTTC,CASRATDRGSSYEQYF
TRBJ2-2,TRBD2,few,TRBV4-3,TGCGCCAGCAGCCTAGCGGGAAGCACCGGGGAGCTGTTTTTT,CASSLAGSTGELFF
TRBJ1-2,TRBD1,once,TRBV10-2,TGCGCCAGCAGTGACAGGGGGCCACCGAACTATGGCTACACCTTC,CASSDRGPPNYGYTF
TRBJ2-7,TRBD1,.,TRBV7-9,TGTGCCAGCAGCCTCGGGACAGGCGCCGACGAGCAGTACTTC,CASSLGTGADEQYF
TRBJ2-1,.,once,TRBV6-5,TGTGCCAGCAGTTACGGAGCAGGGAAGTTCTTC,CASSYGAGKFF
TRBJ2-1,.,.,TRBV5-1,TGCGCCAGCAGCTTGGCGCGGGACAATGAGCAGTTCTTC,CASSLARDNEQFF
TRBJ1-2,.,once,TRBV27,TGTGCCAGCAAGGGCGGGCTCGACTATGGCTACACCTTC,CASKGGLDYGYTF
TRBJ1-1,.,.,TRBV11-3,TGTGCCAGCAGCCGGGGAAATCGGAACACTGAAGCTTTCTTT,CASSRGNRNTEAFF
TRBJ2-5,.,.,TRBV19,TGTGCCAGTAGTGTTGGGATTGGAGGTCAAGAGACCCAGTACTTC,CASSVGIGGQETQYF
TRBJ2-2,TRBD1,.,TRBV4-2,TGTGCCAGCAGCCAAGATGGGACAGGGAGGTTCGGGGAGCTGTTTTTT,CASSQDGTGRFGELFF
TRBJ1-2,TRBD1,once,TRBV10-3,TGTGCCATCAGAGCACAGGGGGGCTATGGCTACACCTTC,CAIRAQGGYGYTF
TRBJ2-1,TRBD2,.,TRBV23-1,TGCGCCAGCAGTCAATCTCCGTCTAGCGGGGGGGTATGGCCTGAGCAGTTCTTC,CASSQSPSSGGVWPEQFF
TRBJ2-5,TRBD1,.,TRBV7-9,TGTGCCAGCAGCCCCTTGGACAGGGCCGGAGAGACCCAGTACTTC,CASSPLDRAGETQYF
TRBJ2-7,.,few,TRBV5-1,TGCGCCAGCAGCTTCCTCTCCTACGAGCAGTACTTC,CASSFLSYEQYF